Below, one T cell receptor (beta chain) is given with its context. Its antigen is not identified. This sample was included in a study of T cell responses to AZD1222 COVID-19 vaccine. Study findings and constraints: Within unmutated variant regions lay the reported targets of nearly half of spike-specific TCRs.

CDR3 size: 16 residues. Germline V gene sequence: CDR1 SGHTA, CDR2 FQGTGA. The V and J ends lost 4 bases and 6 bases respectively, with 20 bases between them. Here immunoSEQ multiplex PCR was the method, and the copy in TCRdb shows in-frame clones only, minus some. The data contain about 110,000 clones, about 81% of them seen just once; the ten biggest clones take up less than 5%. The clonotype originates from an adult in good health. The rearrangement joins TRBV7-3 to TRBJ2-3, with D possibly matching TRBD1 (6 bases). This sample comprised peripheral blood, obtained on day 0 of AZD1222 vaccination. The CDR3 is CASSSQGGGTLDTQYF. CDR3 DNA sequence: TGTGCCAGCAGCTCTCAAGGGGGTGGAACGTTGGATACGCAGTATTTT. Variable domain in full (rest from reference TRBV7-3 and TRBJ2-3): GAGVSQTPSNKVTEKGKYVELRCDPISGHTALYWYRQSLGQGPEFLIYFQGTGAADDSGLPNDRFFAVRPEGSVSTLKIQRTERGDSAVYLCASSSQGGGTLDTQYFGPGTRLTVL.